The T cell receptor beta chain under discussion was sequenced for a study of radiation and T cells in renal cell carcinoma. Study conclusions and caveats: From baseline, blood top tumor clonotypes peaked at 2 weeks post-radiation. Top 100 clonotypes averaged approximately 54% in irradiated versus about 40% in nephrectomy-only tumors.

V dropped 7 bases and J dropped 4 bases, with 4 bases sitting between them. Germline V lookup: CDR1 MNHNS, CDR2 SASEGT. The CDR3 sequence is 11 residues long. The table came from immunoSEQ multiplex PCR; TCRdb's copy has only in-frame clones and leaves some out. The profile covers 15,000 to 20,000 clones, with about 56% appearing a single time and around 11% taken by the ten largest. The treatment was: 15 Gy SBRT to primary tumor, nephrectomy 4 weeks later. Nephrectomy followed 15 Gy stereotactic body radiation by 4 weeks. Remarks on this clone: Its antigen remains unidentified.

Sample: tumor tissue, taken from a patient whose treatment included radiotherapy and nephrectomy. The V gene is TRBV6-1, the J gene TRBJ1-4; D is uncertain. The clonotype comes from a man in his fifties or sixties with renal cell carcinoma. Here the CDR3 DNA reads TGTGCCAGCACCGTTAATGAAAAACTGTTTTTT. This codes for CASTVNEKLFF.